This paragraph reports one T cell receptor beta chain. These data belong to a study of glioma-infiltrating T cells after dendritic cell vaccination. The protocol was immunoSEQ multiplex PCR, while the TCRdb copy is restricted to in-frame clones and leaves out a portion. Of fewer than 100,000 clones listed, around 86% are singletons. J was trimmed by 3 bases and V by 2 bases; bases with no gene match: 4. CDR1 and CDR2 from the germline V gene are MNHEY and SMNVEV (reference sequence). The CDR3 spans 15 residues. V usage is TRBV27 and J usage is TRBJ1-5; 7 bases fit TRBD1. This TCR came from a human donor with glioblastoma. Material: blood, obtained before dendritic cell vaccination. The CDR3 is CASSLGQGVNQPQHF. The CDR3 nucleotides are TGTGCCAGCAGTTTAGGGCAGGGGGTCAATCAGCCCCAGCATTTT.